This is a list of T cell receptor beta chains from one sample in a study of blood T cell repertoires in COVID-19. Sequenced by immunoSEQ multiplex PCR; TCRdb stores in-frame clones only, minus some. The data hold a few hundred thousand clones, with 75% to 90% observed a single time. Input material: PBMCs or T cells enriched from blood (not recorded which). These receptors came from a woman aged 45-59 years who had recovered from COVID-19. Each CDR3 is given with its conserved first and last residue. The D gene is left open where the match is weak. Rows may omit the clone size; those that give it use once, few, many or a size class.

J,V,D,size,CDR3,DNA
TRBJ1-2,TRBV29-1,-,-,CSVEAGLYGYTF,TGCAGCGTTGAAGCGGGACTCTATGGCTACACCTTC
TRBJ1-6,TRBV27,-,-,CASMRYPNSPLHF,TGTGCCAGCATGCGATATCCGAATTCACCCCTCCACTTT
TRBJ1-2,TRBV28,-,-,CASSGRGGRGYTF,TGTGCCAGCAGTGGGAGGGGGGGGCGGGGCTACACCTTC
TRBJ2-1,TRBV24-1,-,-,CATSDSVTGPNNEQFF,TGTGCCACCAGTGATTCTGTGACGGGTCCGAACAATGAGCAGTTCTTC
TRBJ1-1,TRBV19,-,-,CASDDRGADTEAFF,TGTGCCAGTGATGATAGGGGCGCCGACACTGAAGCTTTCTTT
TRBJ1-4,TRBV5-1,TRBD1,once,CASSLGQGIREKLFF,TGCGCCAGCAGCTTGGGACAGGGGATACGTGAAAAACTGTTTTTT
TRBJ1-4,TRBV18,-,-,CASSPPSAGENEKLFF,TGTGCCAGCTCACCACCGTCCGCGGGCGAGAATGAAAAACTGTTTTTT
TRBJ1-1,TRBV29-1,-,-,CSVHTGSEAFF,TGCAGCGTTCACACGGGGTCTGAAGCTTTCTTT
TRBJ1-2,TRBV10-3,-,-,CAIKSLTGAHAAGYTF,TGTGCCATCAAGTCTCTAACAGGCGCTCATGCTGCCGGCTACACCTTC
TRBJ1-5,TRBV6-2/TRBV6-3,TRBD1,-,CASSWDRESNQPQHF,TGTGCCAGCAGCTGGGACAGGGAAAGCAATCAGCCCCAGCATTTT
TRBJ2-7,TRBV3-1/TRBV3-2,TRBD2,-,CASSQTSEEQYF,TGTGCCAGCAGCCAGACTAGCGAAGAGCAGTACTTC
TRBJ1-1,TRBV7-3,-,few,CASSFRFRQVTEAFF,TGTGCCAGCAGCTTTAGGTTCCGGCAGGTCACTGAAGCTTTCTTT
TRBJ2-4,TRBV19,TRBD1,-,CASSDRQGTLAKNIQYF,TGTGCCAGTAGTGATCGACAGGGCACACTAGCCAAAAACATTCAGTACTTC
TRBJ2-2,TRBV5-6,-,-,CASEPAGRGRGTGELFF,TGTGCCAGCGAACCCGCGGGGAGAGGCCGTGGCACCGGGGAGCTGTTTTTT
TRBJ2-1,TRBV5-1,TRBD1,few,CASSYTGEPYNEQFF,TGCGCCAGCAGCTACACAGGGGAGCCCTACAATGAGCAGTTCTTC
TRBJ1-2,TRBV7-8,-,-,CASSPSLGSYTF,TGTGCCAGCAGCCCCAGCCTCGGGAGCTACACCTTC
TRBJ2-7,TRBV2,TRBD1,-,CASSDGQGGTGTVLEQYF,TGTGCCAGCAGTGATGGACAGGGGGGCACTGGGACAGTTCTCGAGCAGTACTTC
TRBJ1-2,TRBV25-1,-,-,CASSEPHQAGYTF,TGTGCCAGCAGTGAACCTCATCAGGCTGGCTACACCTTC
TRBJ2-7,TRBV9,TRBD1,-,CASSPGQGGFYEQYF,TGTGCCAGCAGCCCCGGACAGGGGGGGTTCTACGAGCAGTACTTC
TRBJ2-1,TRBV20-1,TRBD2,-,CSASGTRGGGSYNEQFF,TGCAGTGCTAGTGGGACTAGGGGCGGGGGCTCCTACAATGAGCAGTTCTTC
TRBJ1-2,TRBV11-3,TRBD1,-,CASSLTGQSPRVITF,TGTGCCAGCAGCCTAACGGGACAGAGCCCTCGAGTGATTACCTTC
TRBJ1-6,TRBV19,TRBD1,-,CASSIAGGPPSPLHF,TGTGCCAGTAGTATAGCAGGGGGTCCGCCTTCACCCCTCCACTTT
TRBJ1-3,TRBV7-6,-,once,CASSGGANSGNTIYF,TGTGCCAGCTCGGGGGGTGCCAACTCTGGAAACACCATATATTTT
TRBJ2-2,TRBV6-2/TRBV6-3,-,-,CASSYGTQIHKQGSGELFF,TGTGCCAGCAGTTACGGGACCCAGATACATAAACAGGGCTCCGGGGAGCTGTTTTTT
TRBJ2-3,TRBV2,TRBD2,many,CASMERGQSTDTQYF,TGTGCCAGCATGGAGCGGGGCCAAAGCACAGATACGCAGTATTTT
TRBJ2-7,TRBV19,-,-,CASSIDRTSGDEQYF,TGTGCCAGTAGTATAGATCGGACGTCGGGAGACGAGCAGTACTTC
TRBJ2-3,TRBV7-8,-,-,CASSPPLDTQYF,TGTGCCAGCAGCCCCCCTCTTGATACGCAGTATTTT
TRBJ1-2,TRBV30,-,-,CAWSAPGANYGYTF,TGTGCCTGGAGTGCCCCTGGAGCTAACTATGGCTACACCTTC